This T cell receptor (beta chain) appears in the sequencing data of a study of T-cell memory formation after mild COVID-19. TCRdb redid the calling of the 5' RACE reads with MiXCR, one entry per CDR3 protein. The sample yields fewer than 350,000 distinct CDR3 sequences, about 15% seen once. This clonotype was found many times. The origin of this receptor is a man aged 18 to 30 who had mild COVID-19 (a few samples of this study predate the infection). Cell type and time point are not known. The sample consisted of PBMCs or a T cell subset sorted from them (not recorded which).

The CDR3 sequence is CSAREGRKSYEQYF. CDR3 coding DNA: TGCAGTGCTAGAGAAGGACGGAAGTCCTACGAGCAGTACTTC. The chain combines TRBV20-1 with TRBJ2-7; D gene unclear. The length of the CDR3 is 14 residues. Trimming left V 0 bases short and J 1 base short, with 10 bases between. Germline CDR1 reads DFQATT; CDR2 reads SNEGSKA (reference sequence).